This T cell receptor (beta chain) was captured in a study of blood T cell repertoires in COVID-19. Source study methods: How many nucleated cells were present was estimated from reference gene primer amplification. Sequencing used immunoSEQ multiplex PCR; TCRdb keeps in-frame clones, though not all of them. V and J calls plus clone size are reproduced from that table; the DNA served to infer D and trimming. The sample comprises about 130,000 clones, about 79% of which are singletons, and about 39% rests with the top ten. V dropped 2 bases and J dropped 6; count of bases not matched to a gene: 5. The germline CDR1 and CDR2 sequences are KGHSH and LQKENI. The CDR3 totals 16 residues.

The sequenced material came from peripheral blood. The TCR comes from a man aged 35 to 55 with active or convalescent COVID-19. V gene TRBV18 combines with J gene TRBJ1-6; TRBD1 matches 9 bases. CDR3 bases: TGTGCCAGCTCACCAACGACGACAGGGGGTAATTCACCCCTCCACTTT. This sequence encodes CASSPTTTGGNSPLHF.